Each of the 17 T cell receptor beta chains below was sequenced from the same sample in a study of T cells in Graves' hyperthyroidism and ophthalmopathy (dated by TCRdb to about 2019). The library was made by multiplex PCR. Data came from an Illumina HiSeq 2000. The TCR beta CDR3 regions were amplified from RNA transcripts. A first-round RT-PCR of the TCR CDR3 used the HTBI primer set with the Qiagen OneStep RT-PCR kit. TCRdb reprocessed the public reads (quality trimming at Q25 with fastp, clone calling with MiXCR) and kept in-frame beta chains. Duplicate CDR3 protein sequences are folded into a single record with the most common DNA and genes. A total of a few hundred thousand distinct CDR3 sequences appear in this sample, 25% of them only once. In total, the top ten clones hold around 70% of the sample. The sample consisted of blood. The receptors originated from a man aged 50 or older with Graves' hyperthyroidism.

Comments on this clonotype: A much larger clone differs by one base, so this may be a read error. V gene TRBV12-3 or TRBV12-4 combines with J gene TRBJ2-5; 7 nucleotides align to TRBD1. This CDR3 is 14 amino acids long. Losses at the gene ends were 8 bases for V and 3 bases for J; bases not matched to a gene: 9. CDR3: CASRPGQRKETQYF. The CDR3 DNA is TGTGCCAGCCGACCGGGACAGAGGAAAGAGACCCAGTACTTC.

The chain uses TRBV3-1 and TRBJ1-5, with D possibly TRBD1 on 6 matching bases. Trimming stripped 5 bases from V and 7 bases from J, with 18 bases between. The CDR3 sequence is 15 residues long. Germline CDR1 and CDR2: LGHDT and YNNKEL (reference sequence). The CDR3 spells CASSSRGQPTQPQHF. The CDR3 nucleotides read TGTGCCAGCAGCTCAAGAGGACAGCCCACCCAGCCCCAGCATTTT.

At least ten counts were recorded for this clonotype. V usage is TRBV7-8 and J usage is TRBJ2-5; D remains unclear. The germline CDR1 and CDR2 sequences are SGHVS and FQNEAQ. Trimming stripped 0 bases from V and 5 bases from J, with 10 bases between. The CDR3 is made up of 14 amino acids. DNA of the CDR3: TGTGCCAGCAGCTTAGCAGGACGTTGGGAGACCCAGTACTTC. Translated: CASSLAGRWETQYF. The full variable domain, completed using reference TRBV7-8 and TRBJ2-5, is GAGVSQSPRYKVAKRGQDVALRCDPISGHVSLFWYQQALGQGPEFLTYFQNEAQLDKSGLPSDRFFAERPEGSVSTLKIQRTQQEDSAVYLCASSLAGRWETQYFGPGTRLLVL.

The V and J genes are TRBV10-3 and TRBJ2-1; 13 bases align to TRBD2. The CDR3 has 15 amino acids. In germline, CDR1 is ENHRY, CDR2 SYGVKD. The V and J ends lost 5 bases and 5 bases, in that order; junction bases with no gene match: 3. The CDR3 sequence is CAISSGTSGNNEQFF. In DNA form, the CDR3 reads TGTGCCATCAGTTCCGGGACTAGCGGGAACAATGAGCAGTTCTTC.

This clonotype was observed a handful of times. The chain carries TRBV24-1 and TRBJ2-5; D is tentatively TRBD1 or TRBD2 (5 bases each). Trimming took off 2 bases at V and 2 bases at J, with 11 bases between the two ends. Germline CDR1 reads KGHDR; CDR2 reads SFDVKD. The CDR3 is 15 amino acids. The CDR3 DNA reads TGTGCCACCAGTGATTCCCGGGGCGGACAAGAGACCCAGTACTTC. Translating gives CATSDSRGGQETQYF.

The chain is built from TRBV27 and TRBJ2-1; 11 bases are shared with TRBD2. The V segment lost 2 bases and the J segment 7 bases; nucleotides outside the gene matches: 10. The germline gives CDR1 MNHEY, CDR2 SMNVEV (reference sequence). CDR3 size: 17 residues. Here the CDR3 reads CASSLLIAGGPDNEQFF. CDR3 DNA sequence: TGTGCCAGCAGTTTACTGATAGCGGGAGGGCCCGATAATGAGCAGTTCTTC.

This sequence joins TRBV6-1 and TRBJ2-3, with 11 bases fitting TRBD2. CDR1 is MNHNS and CDR2 is SASEGT in the germline V gene. After removal of 8 bases from V and 1 base from J, the junction contained 5 bases not matched to a gene. CDR3 length: 15 amino acids. This chain's CDR3 is CASGPLAGGTDTQYF. DNA for the CDR3: TGTGCCAGCGGACCACTAGCGGGGGGCACAGATACGCAGTATTTT.

This clonotype was recorded many times. The rearrangement joins TRBV6-5 to TRBJ2-3; possible D gene TRBD2, 6 bases. Trimming removed 2 bases from V and 6 bases from J, with 12 bases in between. CDR3 length equals 14 residues. Germline V gene lookup returns CDR1 MNHEY and CDR2 SVGAGI. The CDR3 DNA follows: TGTGCCAGCAGTTACAATGGAGGGATGGATACGCAGTATTTT. It codes for CASSYNGGMDTQYF.

This clonotype has only a few counts. The rearrangement joins TRBV27 to TRBJ2-3; 9 positions match TRBD2. Germline CDR1 is MNHEY and CDR2 is SMNVEV (reference sequence). Losses at the gene ends were 9 bases for V and 2 bases for J; bases not matched to a gene: 3. This CDR3 is built from 13 residues. The CDR3 DNA is TGTGCCAGTAGCGGGAGACCCACAGATACGCAGTATTTT. This sequence encodes CASSGRPTDTQYF.

The V and J genes are TRBV10-3 and TRBJ2-3; 7 bases match TRBD2. Trimming took 6 bases from V and 6 from J; bases not matched to a gene: 9. Germline V CDR1 and CDR2: ENHRY, SYGVKD. The CDR3 consists of 14 residues. CDR3 sequence: CAISAGVTADTQYF. The CDR3 DNA is TGTGCCATCAGCGCGGGAGTCACCGCTGATACGCAGTATTTT.

Ten or more counts support this clonotype. This chain joins TRBV6-1 and TRBJ2-3; D gene unclear. V dropped 5 bases and J dropped 2 bases, with 11 bases sitting between them. CDR1 and CDR2 (germline): MNHNS, SASEGT. The CDR3 consists of 14 residues. CDR3 residues: CASSNKYSTDTQYF. The CDR3 nucleotides are TGTGCCAGCAGTAACAAGTACTCCACAGATACGCAGTATTTT.

This clonotype was seen more than once but under ten times. This chain uses TRBV20-1 with TRBJ2-1; 9 bases line up with TRBD1. The CDR3 totals 13 residues. Trimming at V came to 6 bases and at J to 9 bases, leaving 9 bases not matched to a gene. Germline V gene sequence: CDR1 DFQATT, CDR2 SNEGSKA (reference sequence). CDR3 sequence (DNA): TGCAGTGCGGAAGGGGACAGGGAACTTGAGCAGTTCTTC. Its translation is CSAEGDRELEQFF.

This chain links TRBV2 with TRBJ2-4; TRBD1 aligns across 8 bases. With V trimmed by 7 bases and J by 7 bases, 12 bases remained unmatched. The CDR3 spans 15 residues. Germline lookup yields CDR1 SNHLY and CDR2 FYNNEI. CDR3 sequence: CASKYQGAEENIQYF. The DNA of the CDR3 is TGTGCCAGCAAATACCAGGGGGCGGAGGAGAACATTCAGTACTTC. The variable domain in full, with the rest retrieved from reference TRBV2 and TRBJ2-4, is EPEVTQTPSHQVTQMGQEVILRCVPISNHLYFYWYRQILGQKVEFLVSFYNNEISEKSEIFDDQFSVERPDGSNFTLKIRSTKLEDSAMYFCASKYQGAEENIQYFGAGTRLSVL.

This clonotype occurred many times. The chain employs TRBV24-1 and TRBJ2-1; TRBD2 aligns across 9 bases. The CDR3 runs 16 residues. V was pared by 4 bases and J by 2 bases, with 5 bases of the junction left unmatched. The germline gives CDR1 KGHDR, CDR2 SFDVKD. The CDR3 coding sequence is TGTGCCACCAGTGACCCTAGCGGGACCCCCTACAATGAGCAGTTCTTC. This codes for CATSDPSGTPYNEQFF.

This clonotype appeared a few times. The rearrangement links TRBV19 to TRBJ1-2, with 7 bases that match TRBD1. V lost 7 bases, J lost 6 bases, and 8 bases stayed unmatched. Germline CDR1 is LNHDA and CDR2 is SQIVND (reference sequence). The CDR3 spans 13 residues. DNA of the CDR3: TGTGCCAGTACCGCGCAGGGGGTAGATGGCTACACCTTC. It is translated as CASTAQGVDGYTF.

In its sample, this clonotype was seen a few times. A much bigger clone sits one base away, suggesting this may be a read error. The V call is TRBV7-2, the J call TRBJ2-7, with D perhaps TRBD2 (6 bases). V shed 5 bases and J shed 3 bases, with 17 bases lying between them. Germline V lookup: CDR1 SGHTA, CDR2 FQGNSA. The CDR3 consists of 15 residues. The CDR3 sequence is CASSLTSRGFYEQYF. CDR3 nucleotides: TGTGCCAGCAGCCTTACTAGCCGGGGATTCTACGAGCAGTACTTC.

Notes on this clonotype: Compared with germline, one end of the junction differs, possibly owing to a read error. V and J are TRBV7-3 and TRBJ2-7; no reliable D call. Germline loops: CDR1 SGHTA, CDR2 FQGTGA. The CDR3 has 13 amino acids. CDR3: CASRNRGSREQYF. The CDR3 nucleotides are TGCGCCAGCAGAAACCGTGGATCTCGCGAGCAGTACTTC.